This T cell receptor beta chain appears in the sequencing data of a study of blood T cell repertoires in COVID-19. On the study more broadly: T cells, B-cell-depleted T cells, or PBMCs supplied cDNA or gDNA.

Original processing methods: Estimation of nucleated cell counts relied on the amplification of reference gene primers. Data came from immunoSEQ multiplex PCR; TCRdb stores just in-frame clones and leaves some out. V, J and clone size are those of that table, while D and trimming were read from the DNA. The repertoire has roughly 280,000 clones, more than 80% of them found once; the top ten carry roughly 2.5%. Cohort 3 donors counted as recovered after two negative PCRs, clearance, or resolved symptoms. The CDR3 has 16 residues. Germline CDR1 is LNHDA and CDR2 is SQIVND (reference sequence). The V gene end was trimmed by 5 bases and the J gene end by 7 bases; junction bases not matched to a gene: 11.

The sample was PBMCs or T cells enriched from blood (not recorded which). This clonotype originated in a woman aged 18 to 35 who had recovered from COVID-19. The chain links TRBV19 to TRBJ1-6; 7 positions match TRBD1. The CDR3 loop is CASSATRDSSNSPLHF. For the CDR3, the DNA is TGTGCCAGTAGTGCCACCCGGGACAGCTCAAATTCACCCCTCCACTTT. Using reference TRBV19 and TRBJ1-6 for the parts outside the CDR3, the full variable domain is DGGITQSPKYLFRKEGQNVTLSCEQNLNHDAMYWYRQDPGQGLRLIYYSQIVNDFQKGDIAEGYSVSREKKESFPLTVTSAQKNPTAFYLCASSATRDSSNSPLHFGNGTRLTVT.